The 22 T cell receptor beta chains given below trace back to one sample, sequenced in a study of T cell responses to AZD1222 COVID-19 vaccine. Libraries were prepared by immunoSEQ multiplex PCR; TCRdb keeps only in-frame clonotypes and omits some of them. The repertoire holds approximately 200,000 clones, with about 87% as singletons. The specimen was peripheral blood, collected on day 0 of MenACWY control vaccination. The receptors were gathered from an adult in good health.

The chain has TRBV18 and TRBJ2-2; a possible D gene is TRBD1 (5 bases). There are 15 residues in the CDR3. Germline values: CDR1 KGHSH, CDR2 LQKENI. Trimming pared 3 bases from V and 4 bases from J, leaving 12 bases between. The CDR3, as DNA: TGTGCCAGCTCACCTCGGGTAGACAGCACCGGGGAGCTGTTTTTT. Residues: CASSPRVDSTGELFF.

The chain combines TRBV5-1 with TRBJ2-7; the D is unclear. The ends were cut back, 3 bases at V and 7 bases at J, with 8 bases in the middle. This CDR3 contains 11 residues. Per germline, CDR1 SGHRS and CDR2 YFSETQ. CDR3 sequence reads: CASSSSSEQYF. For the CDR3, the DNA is TGCGCCAGCAGCTCTTCGAGTGAGCAGTACTTC.

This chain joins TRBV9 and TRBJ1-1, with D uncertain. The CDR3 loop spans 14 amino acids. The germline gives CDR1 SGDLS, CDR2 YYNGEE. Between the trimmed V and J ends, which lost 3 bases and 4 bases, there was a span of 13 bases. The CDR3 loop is CASSADLRSTEAFF. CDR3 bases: TGTGCCAGCAGCGCCGACCTTCGTTCCACTGAAGCTTTCTTT.

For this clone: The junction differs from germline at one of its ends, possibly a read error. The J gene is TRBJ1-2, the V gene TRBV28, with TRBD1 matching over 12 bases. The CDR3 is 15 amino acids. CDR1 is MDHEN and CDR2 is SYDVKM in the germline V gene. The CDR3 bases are TGTGCCGGCAGTGGGACCGGGACAGGGGGCAGTGGCTACACCTTC. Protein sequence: CAGSGTGTGGSGYTF.

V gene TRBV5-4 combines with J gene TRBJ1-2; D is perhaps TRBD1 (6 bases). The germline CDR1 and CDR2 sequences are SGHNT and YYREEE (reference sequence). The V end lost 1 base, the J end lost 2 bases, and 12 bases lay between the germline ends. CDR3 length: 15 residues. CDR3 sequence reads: CASSLNPGVNYGYTF. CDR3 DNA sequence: TGTGCCAGCAGCTTGAATCCAGGGGTGAACTATGGCTACACCTTC. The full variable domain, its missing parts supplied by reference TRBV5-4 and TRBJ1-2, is ETGVTQSPTHLIKTRGQQVTLRCSSQSGHNTVSWYQQALGQGPQFIFQYYREEENGRGNFPPRFSGLQFPNYSSELNVNALELDDSALYLCASSLNPGVNYGYTFGSGTRLTVV.

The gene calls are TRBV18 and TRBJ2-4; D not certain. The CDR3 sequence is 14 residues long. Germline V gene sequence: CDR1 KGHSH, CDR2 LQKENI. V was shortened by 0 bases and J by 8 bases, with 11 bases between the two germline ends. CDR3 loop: CASSPPYSRDIQYF. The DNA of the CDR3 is TGTGCCAGCTCACCACCGTACAGTCGGGACATTCAGTACTTC.

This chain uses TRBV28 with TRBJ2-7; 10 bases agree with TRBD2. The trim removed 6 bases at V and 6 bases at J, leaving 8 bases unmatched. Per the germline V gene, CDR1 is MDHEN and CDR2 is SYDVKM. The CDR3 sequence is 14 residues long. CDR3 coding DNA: TGTGCCAGCAGCCTCCCGGGACTAGCGATCGAGCAGTACTTC. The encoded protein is CASSLPGLAIEQYF.

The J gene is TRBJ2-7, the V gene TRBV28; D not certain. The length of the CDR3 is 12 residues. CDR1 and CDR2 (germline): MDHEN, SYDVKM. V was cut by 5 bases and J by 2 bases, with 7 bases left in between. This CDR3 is CASSRTAYEQYF. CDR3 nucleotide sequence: TGTGCCAGCAGTCGGACCGCCTACGAGCAGTACTTC.

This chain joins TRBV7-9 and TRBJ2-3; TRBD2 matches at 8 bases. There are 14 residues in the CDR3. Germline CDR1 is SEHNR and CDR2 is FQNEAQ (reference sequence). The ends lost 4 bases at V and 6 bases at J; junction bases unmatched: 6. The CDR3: CASSSKRGWDTQYF. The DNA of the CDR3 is TGTGCCAGCAGCTCCAAGCGGGGGTGGGATACGCAGTATTTT.

The CDR3 loop reads CASSIDLDRGNSPLHF. The CDR3 nucleotides are TGTGCCAGTAGTATAGATTTGGACAGGGGTAATTCACCCCTCCACTTT. This chain uses TRBV19 with TRBJ1-6; the match to TRBD1 covers 9 bases. The CDR3 covers 16 residues. Germline lookup yields CDR1 LNHDA and CDR2 SQIVND (reference sequence). With 0 bases clipped from V and 6 bases from J, the junction kept 3 bases outside the gene matches.

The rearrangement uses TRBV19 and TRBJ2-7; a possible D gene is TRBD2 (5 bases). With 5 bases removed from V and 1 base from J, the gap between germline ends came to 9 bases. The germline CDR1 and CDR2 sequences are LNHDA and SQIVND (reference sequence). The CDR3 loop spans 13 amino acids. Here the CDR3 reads CASSPDLSYEQYF. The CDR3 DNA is TGTGCCAGTAGTCCGGACTTGTCCTACGAGCAGTACTTC.

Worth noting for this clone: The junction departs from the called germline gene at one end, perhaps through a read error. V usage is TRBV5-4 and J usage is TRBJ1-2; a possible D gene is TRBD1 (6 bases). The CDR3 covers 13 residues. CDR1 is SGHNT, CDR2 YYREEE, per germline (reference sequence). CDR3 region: CASSEKAGGARAF. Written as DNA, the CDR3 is TGTGCCAGCAGCGAAAAAGCCGGGGGGGCTCGGGCCTTC.

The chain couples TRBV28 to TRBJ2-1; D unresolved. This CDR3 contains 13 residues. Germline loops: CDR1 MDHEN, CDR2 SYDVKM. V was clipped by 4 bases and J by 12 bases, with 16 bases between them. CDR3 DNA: TGTGCCAGCAGTTCGGACCGACTCATCCGGCAGTTCTTC. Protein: CASSSDRLIRQFF.

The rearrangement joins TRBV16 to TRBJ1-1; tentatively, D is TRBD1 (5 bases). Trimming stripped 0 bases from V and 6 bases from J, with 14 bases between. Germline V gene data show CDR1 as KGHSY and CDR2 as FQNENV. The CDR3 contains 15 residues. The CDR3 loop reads CASSQSTGGRSEAFF. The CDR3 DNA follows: TGTGCCAGCAGCCAATCTACCGGGGGGAGGTCTGAAGCTTTCTTT.

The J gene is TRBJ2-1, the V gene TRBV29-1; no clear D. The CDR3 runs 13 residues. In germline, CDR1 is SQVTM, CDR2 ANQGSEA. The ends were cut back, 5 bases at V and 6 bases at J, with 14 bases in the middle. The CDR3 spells CSVNGADLNEQFF. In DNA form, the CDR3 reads TGCAGCGTTAATGGCGCGGACCTCAATGAGCAGTTCTTC.

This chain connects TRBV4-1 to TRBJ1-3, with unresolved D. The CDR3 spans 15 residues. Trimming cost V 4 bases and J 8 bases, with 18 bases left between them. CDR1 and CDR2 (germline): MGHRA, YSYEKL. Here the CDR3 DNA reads TGCGCCAGCAGCCGTGGGCAGGCTCGTATCGACACCATATATTTT. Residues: CASSRGQARIDTIYF.

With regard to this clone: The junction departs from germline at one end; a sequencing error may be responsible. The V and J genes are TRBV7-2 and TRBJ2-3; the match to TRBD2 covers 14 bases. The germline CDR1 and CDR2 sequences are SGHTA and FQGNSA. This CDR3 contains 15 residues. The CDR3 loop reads CAGSPRTSGRHTQYF. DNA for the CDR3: TGTGCCGGCAGCCCACGGACTAGCGGGAGGCATACGCAGTATTTT.

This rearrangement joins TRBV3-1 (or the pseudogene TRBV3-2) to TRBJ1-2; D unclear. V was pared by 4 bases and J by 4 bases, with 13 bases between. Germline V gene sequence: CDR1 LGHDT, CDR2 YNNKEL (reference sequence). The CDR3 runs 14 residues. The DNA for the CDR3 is TGTGCCAGCAGCCCCCAAAGGGCTTCCTATGGCTACACCTTC. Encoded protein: CASSPQRASYGYTF.

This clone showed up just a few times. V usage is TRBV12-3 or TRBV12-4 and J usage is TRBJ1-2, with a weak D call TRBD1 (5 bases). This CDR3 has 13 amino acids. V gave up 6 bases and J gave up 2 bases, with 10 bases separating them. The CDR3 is CASSQGWNYGYTF. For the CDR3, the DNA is TGTGCCAGCAGCCAGGGCTGGAACTATGGCTACACCTTC.

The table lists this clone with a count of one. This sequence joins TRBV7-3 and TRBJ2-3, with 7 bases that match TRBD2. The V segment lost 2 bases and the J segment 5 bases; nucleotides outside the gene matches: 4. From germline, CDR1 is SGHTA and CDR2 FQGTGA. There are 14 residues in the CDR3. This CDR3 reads CASSLGLAVDTQYF. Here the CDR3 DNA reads TGTGCCAGCAGCTTAGGGCTAGCGGTAGATACGCAGTATTTT.

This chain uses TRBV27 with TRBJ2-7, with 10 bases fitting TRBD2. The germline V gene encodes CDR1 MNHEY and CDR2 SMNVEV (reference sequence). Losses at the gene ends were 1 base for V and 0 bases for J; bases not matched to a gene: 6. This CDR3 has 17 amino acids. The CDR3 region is CASSLFASGSFSYEQYF. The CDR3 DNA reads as TGTGCCAGCAGTTTATTCGCTAGCGGGAGTTTCTCCTACGAGCAGTACTTC.

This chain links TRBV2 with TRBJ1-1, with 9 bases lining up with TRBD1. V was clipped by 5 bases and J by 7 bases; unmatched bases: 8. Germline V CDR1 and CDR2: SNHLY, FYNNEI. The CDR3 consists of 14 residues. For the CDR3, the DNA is TGTGCCAGCAGTTCGGGACAGGGTGCAAATGAAGCTTTCTTT. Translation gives CASSSGQGANEAFF.